The text below deals with one T cell receptor beta chain. Which antigen it targets is not known. No base quality information exists; no much larger clone differs at one position. Library construction relied on 5' RACE. Data came from an Illumina HiSeq 2500. A second PCR of roughly 6 to 11 cycles was run with a J-beta primer mix and a sample-barcoded 5' primer. A unique molecular identifier was introduced onto each TCR beta cDNA molecule by a template-switch 5' adaptor carrying 12 random nucleotides. Each sample yielded at least 2.5 million CDR3-containing paired-end reads. All of the RNA was converted into first-strand cDNA using the Mint cDNA synthesis kit, with a TRBC-specific oligonucleotide serving as the primer. Following uracil-DNA glycosylase treatment, a first 18-cycle PCR with universal primers M1SS and BC2_uni_R was performed on all cDNA. In the authors' own workflow: For normalization, 1 million high-quality reads were randomly selected from each sample, with every read carrying a distinct molecular identifier. Reads sharing molecular identifiers were discarded rather than binned into consensus sequences. CDR3 identification, clonotype clustering and error correction used MiTCR with a Q25 quality threshold and the strictest error-elimination algorithm. Lower-bound total TCR beta diversity was estimated with a nonparametric unseen species model using Euler transformation. The public reads were reanalyzed by TCRdb: fastp trimming at Q25, MiXCR alignment, in-frame beta chains only. Entries that share a CDR3 protein sequence are merged under the most common genes and DNA. What appears here as the V and J calls and clone size reflects TCRdb's work, not the paper's. The sample data list hundreds of thousands of distinct CDR3 sequences, and 45% to 65% of these were observed just once. The ten largest account for 30% to 45% of the sample.

Trimmed from V: 3 bases; trimmed from J: 2 bases; junction bases lacking a gene match: 8. The CDR3 sequence holds 17 residues, the cysteine and phenylalanine included. Only the CDR3 region is kept as DNA, spanning 51 bases read in frame from base 1. The germline V gene gives CDR1 as MGHDK and CDR2 as SYGVNS. The data were taken from a study of blood T cells in healthy people across ages (dated by TCRdb to the mid-2010s). Regarding the complete study: In model experiments, template switching captured about one uniquely barcoded TCR beta cDNA molecule for every two T cells. Age-related changes in TCR beta repertoire diversity were measured in the study by deep sequencing normalized with unique cDNA molecular identifiers. Four age groups were formed from the donors: young (average approximately 15 years), middle-aged (approximately 40), aged (62) and long-lived (around 82). To avoid experimental bias, donors of different ages were spread randomly across the sequencing lanes. The study analyzed two additional independent replicas of 1 million unique cDNA reads from the same blood draw for two donors, one aged 18 to 30 and one aged 80 or older. Here is what the overall study found, with its caveats: Compared with the aged group, the long-lived group had more naive CD4+ T cells, fewer expanded clones and increased TCR diversity, a pattern suggesting age selection. The percentage of naive T cells measured by flow cytometry correlated strongly with observed TCR beta diversity. Estimates of total diversity based on one million sequenced T cells were regarded as lower bounds and as underestimates. Observed TCR beta diversity per million T cells fell roughly linearly with age, and a significant reduction was already apparent by age about 43. Conclusive comparison of naive and antigen-experienced compartments was prevented by the profiling of bulk unsorted PBMCs. The CMV infection status of donors was not known, potentially confounding age-related changes in expanded clonotypes.

Donors were 39 systemically healthy Caucasian individuals from Russia aged roughly 6 to 90 years. About 10 milliliters of peripheral blood were drawn from each donor into EDTA-treated Vacutainer tubes. Ficoll-Paque density-gradient centrifugation was used to isolate PBMCs, with at least 6 million per sample. Trizol reagent was used to extract total RNA from PBMCs, with at least 6 micrograms per sample. For every donor, flow cytometry on a PBMC aliquot measured the percentage of naive CD45RAhigh/CD27high T cells. Sequencing used blood. The rearrangement joined TRBV25-1 to TRBJ2-1, with TRBD2 matching 9 junction bases. The source of this sequence is a man between 60 and 75 years old in good health. The encoded CDR3 is CASSDSGIAGAYNEQFF. The DNA sequence reads TGTGCCAGCAGTGACTCTGGAATAGCGGGGGCCTACAATGAGCAGTTCTTC.